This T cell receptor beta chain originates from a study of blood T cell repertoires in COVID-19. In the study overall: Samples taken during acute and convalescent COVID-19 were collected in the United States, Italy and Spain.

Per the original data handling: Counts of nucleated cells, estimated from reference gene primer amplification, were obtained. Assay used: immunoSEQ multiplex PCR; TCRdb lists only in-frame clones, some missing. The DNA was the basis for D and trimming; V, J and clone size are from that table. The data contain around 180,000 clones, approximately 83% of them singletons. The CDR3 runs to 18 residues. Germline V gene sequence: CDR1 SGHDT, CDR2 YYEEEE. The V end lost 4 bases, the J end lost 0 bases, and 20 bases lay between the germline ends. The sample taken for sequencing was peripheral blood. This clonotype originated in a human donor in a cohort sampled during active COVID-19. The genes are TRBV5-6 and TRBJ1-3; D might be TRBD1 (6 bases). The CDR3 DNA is TGTGCCAGCAGCCTATACCGGACAGCTTTACTCTCTGGAAACACCATATATTTT. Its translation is CASSLYRTALLSGNTIYF.